This T cell receptor beta chain was captured in a study of shared clonotypes between healthy human individuals. Study results and caveats: The study found approximately 5% of naive CD4 clonotypes shared across a few donors.

Positive CCR7 selection of CD45RO-negative cells yielded the naive CD8 cells, and terminally differentiated effector memory CD45RA+ cells were excluded. The CDR3 contains 13 residues. The V segment lost 6 bases and the J segment 3 bases; nucleotides outside the gene matches: 8. Per the germline V gene, CDR1 is SQVTM and CDR2 is ANQGSEA. The genomic DNA of each subset was split evenly across several immunoSEQ plates. Sorted-subset replicate PCR reactions were performed with approximately 190 ng DNA, corresponding to 25,000 to 35,000 T cell genomes. Produced via immunoSEQ multiplex PCR; TCRdb's table is partial and in-frame only. This sample has just over 2,000,000 clones; less than 95% occur once, and the top ten carry 1.1%. Concerning this clone itself: Its specificity is not known.

The sequence derives from a young man in good health. Material for sequencing was naive CD8+ T cells sorted from blood. J is TRBJ2-7 and V is TRBV29-1; TRBD1 agrees at 7 bases. This CDR3 reads CSVLTGKDYEQYF. CDR3 coding DNA: TGCAGCGTCCTGACAGGGAAGGACTACGAGCAGTACTTC.